Reported below is one T cell receptor (beta chain). Antigen specificity is unknown. Treatment in this sample: 10-day PBMC culture with coronavirus spike peptide pools or control peptides (ViraFEST assay). This record comes from a study of vaccination and CD4 T cells after COVID-19. The Oncomine TCR Beta short-read assay was what sequenced the DNA obtained from cultured CD4+ T cells. In TCRdb, the PCR reads were re-called with MiXCR into one record per CDR3 protein. The sample holds 20,000 to 25,000 distinct CDR3 sequences, 44% seen once. This clonotype was obtained from a human donor who received a COVID-19 vaccine. The source was CD4+ T cells from blood, cultured in vitro, collected before SARS-CoV-2 vaccination.

This CDR3 reads CASSLDSGFRETQYF. The CDR3 coding sequence is TGTGCCAGCAGCTTAGATTCCGGGTTCCGAGAGACCCAGTACTTC. V is TRBV11-2 and J is TRBJ2-5; D is ambiguous. Between the trimmed V and J ends, which lost 0 bases and 4 bases, there was a span of 12 bases. CDR3 size: 15 residues. CDR1 and CDR2 (germline): SGHAT, FQNNGV.